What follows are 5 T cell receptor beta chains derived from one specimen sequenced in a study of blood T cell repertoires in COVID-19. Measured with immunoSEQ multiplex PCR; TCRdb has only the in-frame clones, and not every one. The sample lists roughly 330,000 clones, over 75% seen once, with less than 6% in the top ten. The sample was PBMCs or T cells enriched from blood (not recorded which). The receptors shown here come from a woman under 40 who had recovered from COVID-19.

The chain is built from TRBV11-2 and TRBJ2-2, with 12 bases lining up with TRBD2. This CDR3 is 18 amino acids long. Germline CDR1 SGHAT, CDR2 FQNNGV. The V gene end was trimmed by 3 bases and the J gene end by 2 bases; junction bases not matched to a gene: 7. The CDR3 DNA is TGTGCCAGCAGCTTCCCCACTAGCGGGGGGTTTAACACCGGGGAGCTGTTTTTT. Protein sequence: CASSFPTSGGFNTGELFF.

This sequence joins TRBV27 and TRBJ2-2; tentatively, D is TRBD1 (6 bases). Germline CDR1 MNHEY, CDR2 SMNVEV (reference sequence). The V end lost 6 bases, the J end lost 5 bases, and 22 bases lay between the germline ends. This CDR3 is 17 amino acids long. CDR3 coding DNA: TGTGCCAGCAGCTCCCCATCCTCAGGGGTCTGGACCGGGGAGCTGTTTTTT. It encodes CASSSPSSGVWTGELFF.

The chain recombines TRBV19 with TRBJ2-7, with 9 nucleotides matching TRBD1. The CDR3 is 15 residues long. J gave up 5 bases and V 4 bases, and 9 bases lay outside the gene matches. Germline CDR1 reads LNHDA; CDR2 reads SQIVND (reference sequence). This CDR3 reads CASSKVGTGRHEQYF. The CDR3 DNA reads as TGTGCCAGTAGTAAGGTTGGGACAGGGCGACACGAGCAGTACTTC.

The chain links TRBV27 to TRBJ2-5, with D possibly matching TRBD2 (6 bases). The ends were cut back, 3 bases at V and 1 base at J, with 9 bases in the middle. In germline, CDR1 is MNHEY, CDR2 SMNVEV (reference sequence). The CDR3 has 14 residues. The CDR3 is CASSLGGFQETQYF. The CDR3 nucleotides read TGTGCCAGCAGTTTGGGGGGTTTCCAAGAGACCCAGTACTTC.

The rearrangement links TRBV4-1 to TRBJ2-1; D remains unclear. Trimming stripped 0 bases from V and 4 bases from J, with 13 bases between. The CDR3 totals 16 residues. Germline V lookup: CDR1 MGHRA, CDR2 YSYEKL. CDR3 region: CASSQDADWRYNEQFF. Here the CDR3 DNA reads TGCGCCAGCAGCCAAGATGCCGACTGGAGATACAATGAGCAGTTCTTC.